This record concerns one TCR beta chain sequence. This entry comes from a study of blood T cell repertoires in COVID-19. Study-wide context: Both acute and convalescent COVID-19 samples were obtained from the United States, Italy and Spain. From T cells, B-cell-depleted T cells, or PBMCs came the material, which was cDNA or gDNA.

In the original processing: Nucleated cell number was recorded as an estimate derived from reference gene primer amplification. Generated by immunoSEQ multiplex PCR, the TCRdb table keeps only in-frame clones and is missing some. That table is the source of V, J and clone size, and D and trimming were worked out from the DNA. The sample has 65,000 to 90,000 clones, approximately 83% seen once. CDR3 length: 15 residues. The germline CDR1 and CDR2 sequences are WSHSY and SAAADI. The J segment lost 2 bases and the V segment lost 6 bases, leaving 7 bases of the junction unmatched. The TCR originated in a man older than 75 with active or convalescent COVID-19. The genes are TRBV10-2 and TRBJ2-1; 7 nucleotides agree with TRBD1. Sequencing input: peripheral blood. CDR3 protein: CASSAPGQTYNEQFF. The CDR3 coding sequence is TGCGCCAGCAGCGCTCCGGGACAGACCTACAATGAGCAGTTCTTC.